A single sample gave rise to the 10 T cell receptor beta chains below, sequenced in a study of CD8 T cells in Susac syndrome. Random hexamers were used to reverse transcribe about 0.45 to 1 ug of RNA. TCRdb reprocessed the immunoSEQ multiplex PCR reads with MiXCR, giving one entry per CDR3 protein. The sample has over 95,000 distinct CDR3 sequences; around 90% are singletons. What was sequenced was CD8+ T cells from PBMCs. Receptors were obtained from a human donor in good health.

This chain connects TRBV29-1 to TRBJ2-5, with D hard to call. This CDR3 has 14 amino acids. The V gene lost 4 bases and the J gene lost 1 base, with 13 bases spanning the gap. Germline CDR1 and CDR2: SQVTM and ANQGSEA. The CDR3 loop reads CSVGPKLAQETQYF. The CDR3 DNA reads as TGCAGCGTTGGCCCGAAGTTAGCCCAAGAGACCCAGTACTTC.

The DNA of the CDR3 is TGCAGTGCTAGAGGGGGAGGAAACACTGAAGCTTTCTTT. This encodes CSARGGGNTEAFF. The chain has TRBV20-1 and TRBJ1-1; unclear D gene. Germline V CDR1 and CDR2: DFQATT, SNEGSKA (reference sequence). The V end was cut by 1 base, the J end by 2 bases, with 8 bases between. The CDR3 consists of 13 residues.

V gene TRBV5-1 combines with J gene TRBJ2-7, with 7 positions matching TRBD1. The CDR3 has 14 amino acids. Germline assignment: CDR1 SGHRS and CDR2 YFSETQ. Unmatched junction bases numbered 5, after V lost 3 bases and J lost 2 bases. The CDR3 sequence is CASSYTGQTYEQYF. The CDR3 region has the DNA TGCGCCAGCAGCTACACGGGACAGACCTACGAGCAGTACTTC.

This chain connects TRBV29-1 to TRBJ2-7; 9 nucleotides agree with TRBD1. V was pared by 5 bases and J by 5 bases, with 4 bases of the junction left unmatched. The CDR3 consists of 12 residues. Germline CDR1 SQVTM, CDR2 ANQGSEA. CDR3 DNA: TGCAGCGTTTCGGGACAGGGAAACGAGCAGTACTTC. This sequence encodes CSVSGQGNEQYF.

This CDR3 is CASTNSPPSLIPHEQFF. CDR3 bases: TGTGCCAGTACCAATAGTCCCCCTTCACTAATTCCCCATGAGCAGTTCTTC. The chain combines TRBV19 with TRBJ2-1; D not certain. Deletions cut 7 bases from V and 8 bases from J, with 27 bases between. This CDR3 comprises 17 residues. Germline V gives CDR1 LNHDA, CDR2 SQIVND (reference sequence).

This clonotype was observed a few times. The chain joins TRBV6-2 or TRBV6-3 to TRBJ2-7; D remains unclear. V was shortened by 0 bases and J by 3 bases, with 6 bases between the two germline ends. The CDR3 is made up of 13 amino acids. Germline V gene data show CDR1 as MNHEY and CDR2 as SVGEGT. CDR3 loop: CASSYSSNYEQYF. The CDR3 bases are TGTGCCAGCAGTTACTCGAGCAACTACGAGCAGTACTTC.

This clonotype was counted a single time. The chain employs TRBV20-1 and TRBJ1-3; 9 bases are shared with TRBD1. The V gene end was trimmed by 5 bases and the J gene end by 1 base; junction bases not matched to a gene: 15. Germline CDR1 is DFQATT and CDR2 is SNEGSKA (reference sequence). The CDR3 spans 18 residues. The CDR3 bases are TGCAGTGCTCCCGCGTCCGGGACAGGGTATTCTTCTGGAAACACCATATATTTT. This encodes CSAPASGTGYSSGNTIYF.

The chain joins TRBV20-1 to TRBJ1-1; weak D call: TRBD1 (5 bases). Per the germline V gene, CDR1 is DFQATT and CDR2 is SNEGSKA (reference sequence). The CDR3 runs 11 residues. Trimming took off 7 bases at V and 4 bases at J, with 10 bases between the two ends. The CDR3 coding sequence is TGCAGTGGGGGGTGGACCACTGAAGCTTTCTTT. Residues: CSGGWTTEAFF.

The chain combines TRBV7-9 with TRBJ1-1, with a weak D call TRBD1 (6 bases). Germline lookup yields CDR1 SEHNR and CDR2 FQNEAQ (reference sequence). V was clipped by 1 base and J by 5 bases, with 17 bases between them. The CDR3 is 16 residues long. The CDR3 region is CASSLEGGLKGTEAFF. CDR3 DNA sequence: TGTGCCAGCAGCTTAGAGGGGGGCCTCAAAGGGACTGAAGCTTTCTTT.

The chain has TRBV5-1 and TRBJ2-3, with TRBD1 matching 7 bases. Trimming took 6 bases from V and 6 from J; bases not matched to a gene: 4. CDR1 is SGHRS and CDR2 is YFSETQ in the germline V gene. This CDR3 spans 12 amino acids. The CDR3 DNA reads as TGCGCCAGCACGACAGGGACGGATACGCAGTATTTT. It codes for CASTTGTDTQYF.